This entry features one TCR beta chain sequence. The V gene's germline CDR1 is MNHEY and CDR2 SVGEGT. Trimming left V 4 bases short and J 5 bases short, with 17 bases between. This CDR3 is 15 amino acids long. This entry comes from a study of Graves' ophthalmopathy and Graves' hyperthyroidism. For repertoire sequencing, the TCR beta CDR3 regions were amplified from RNA transcripts. The library came from an HTBI-primed first-round RT-PCR and a second-round multiplex PCR. A single record per CDR3 protein comes from TCRdb applying MiXCR to the multiplex PCR reads. The sample gives about 160,000 distinct CDR3 sequences, roughly 37% of which show up once; roughly 5.8% is in the top ten. Pregnancy or lactation, uncontrolled infections and other autoimmune diseases were grounds for excluding patients. Orbital computed tomography, thyroid ultrasound, TRAb, serum thyroxine and clinical symptoms formed the basis of diagnosis. The PBMCs were taken from around 9 ml of fresh peripheral blood.

This chain joins TRBV6-2 or TRBV6-3 and TRBJ2-5; TRBD2 might be the D (6 bases). The sample comprised peripheral blood. This sequence was found in a middle-aged woman with Graves' ophthalmopathy. CDR3 amino acids: CASSLLASLGETQYF. The CDR3 coding sequence is TGTGCCAGCAGTTTACTAGCCAGCCTTGGCGAGACCCAGTACTTC.